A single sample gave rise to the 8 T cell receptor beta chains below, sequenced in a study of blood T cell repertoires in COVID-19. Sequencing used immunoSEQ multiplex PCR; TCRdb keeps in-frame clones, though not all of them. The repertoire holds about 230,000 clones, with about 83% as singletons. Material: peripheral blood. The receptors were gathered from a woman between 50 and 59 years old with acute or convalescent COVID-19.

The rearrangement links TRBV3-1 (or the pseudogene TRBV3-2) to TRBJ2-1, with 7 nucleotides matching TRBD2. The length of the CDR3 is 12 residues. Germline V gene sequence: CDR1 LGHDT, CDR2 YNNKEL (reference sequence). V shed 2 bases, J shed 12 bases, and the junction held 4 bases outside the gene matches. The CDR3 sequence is CASSQIASGQFF. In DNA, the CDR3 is TGTGCCAGCAGCCAAATAGCTAGCGGGCAGTTCTTC.

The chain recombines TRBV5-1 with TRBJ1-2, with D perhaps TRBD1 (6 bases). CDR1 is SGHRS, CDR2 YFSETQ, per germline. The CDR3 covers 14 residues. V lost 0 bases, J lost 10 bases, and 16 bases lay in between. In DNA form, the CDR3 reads TGCGCCAGCAGCTTGGGCGGGGGCCCAGTTTACTACACCTTC. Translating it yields CASSLGGGPVYYTF.

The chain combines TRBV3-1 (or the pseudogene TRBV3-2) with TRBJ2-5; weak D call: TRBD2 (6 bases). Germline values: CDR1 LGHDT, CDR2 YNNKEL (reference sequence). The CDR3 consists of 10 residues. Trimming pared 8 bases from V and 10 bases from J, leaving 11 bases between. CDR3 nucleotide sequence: TGTGCCAGCGGTCCTAGCGTCCAGTACTTC. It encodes CASGPSVQYF.

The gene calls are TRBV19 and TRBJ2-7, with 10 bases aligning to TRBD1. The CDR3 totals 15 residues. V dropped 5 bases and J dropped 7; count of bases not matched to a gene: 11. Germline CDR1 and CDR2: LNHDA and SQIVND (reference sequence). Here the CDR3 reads CASSSRTGGTREQYF. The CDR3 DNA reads TGTGCCAGTAGTTCCCGGACAGGGGGGACGAGAGAGCAGTACTTC. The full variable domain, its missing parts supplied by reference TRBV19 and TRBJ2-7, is DGGITQSPKYLFRKEGQNVTLSCEQNLNHDAMYWYRQDPGQGLRLIYYSQIVNDFQKGDIAEGYSVSREKKESFPLTVTSAQKNPTAFYLCASSSRTGGTREQYFGPGTRLTVT.

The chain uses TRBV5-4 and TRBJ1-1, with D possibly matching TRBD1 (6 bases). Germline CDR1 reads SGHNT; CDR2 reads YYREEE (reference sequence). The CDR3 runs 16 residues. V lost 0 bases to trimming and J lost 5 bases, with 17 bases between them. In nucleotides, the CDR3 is TGTGCCAGCAGCTTGGATTTTAACAAGGGGACAACTGAAGCTTTCTTT. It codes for CASSLDFNKGTTEAFF.

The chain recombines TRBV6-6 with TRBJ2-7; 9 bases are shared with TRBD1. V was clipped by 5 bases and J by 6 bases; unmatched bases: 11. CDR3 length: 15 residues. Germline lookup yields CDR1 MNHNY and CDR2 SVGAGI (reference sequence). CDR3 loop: CASSASPGQGIEQYF. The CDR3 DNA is TGTGCCAGCAGTGCCTCCCCGGGACAGGGCATCGAGCAGTACTTC.

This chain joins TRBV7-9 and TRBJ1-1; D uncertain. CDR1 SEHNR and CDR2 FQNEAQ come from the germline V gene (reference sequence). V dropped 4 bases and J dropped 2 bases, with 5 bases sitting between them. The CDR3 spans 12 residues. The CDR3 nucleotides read TGTGCCAGCAGCTACAGCAACACTGAAGCTTTCTTT. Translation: CASSYSNTEAFF.

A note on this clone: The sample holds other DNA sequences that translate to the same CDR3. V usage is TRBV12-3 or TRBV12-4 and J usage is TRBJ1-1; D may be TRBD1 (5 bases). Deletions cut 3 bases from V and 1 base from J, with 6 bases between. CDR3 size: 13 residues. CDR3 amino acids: CASSLQGNTEAFF. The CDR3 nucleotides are TGTGCCAGCAGTTTGCAGGGGAACACTGAAGCTTTCTTT.